This TCR beta chain was recovered during a study of blood T cell repertoires in COVID-19. On the study more broadly: PBMCs, B-cell-depleted T cells, or T cells provided the cDNA or gDNA that made up the material.

Germline V lookup: CDR1 MNHNS, CDR2 SASEGT. The CDR3 runs 16 residues. V was pared by 3 bases and J by 2 bases, with 16 bases between. Sequenced by immunoSEQ multiplex PCR; TCRdb stores in-frame clones only, minus some. Among hundreds of thousands of clones listed, 85% to 90% were seen once. Participant age was roughly 18 to 100 years, and participants resided in about two dozen US areas. Participant-given clinical history determined each cohort assignment. The source of this sequence is a young woman who had recovered from COVID-19. The V and J genes are TRBV6-1 and TRBJ1-2; D may be TRBD1 (6 bases). Sequenced: PBMCs or T cells enriched from blood (not recorded which). The CDR3 region is CASSDQGRGGNYGYTF. The CDR3 nucleotides are TGTGCCAGCAGTGACCAGGGCCGAGGGGGAAACTATGGCTACACCTTC.